This TCR beta chain comes out of a study of T-cell reconstitution after alpha-beta-depleted transplantation in children. Whole-study findings and limits: T-cell numbers and diversity one year post-transplant derived largely from freshly generated T cells. The study reportedly traced alpha-beta T cells about two months after transplant to several hundred expanded graft clones.

This clonotype showed up just a few times. Its specificity is not known. Trimming removed 0 bases from V and 4 bases from J; junction bases left unmatched: 4. CDR3 length: 15 residues. From germline, CDR1 is SGDLS and CDR2 YYNGEE. Unique molecular identifiers were used in preparing the TCRbeta library. In TCRdb, the PCR reads were re-called with MiXCR into one record per CDR3 protein. The sample lists approximately 1,000,000 distinct CDR3 sequences, about 29% occurring once. The sequencing here drew on PBMCs, mostly from graft donor cells, taken 360 days after TCRalphabeta/CD19-depleted stem cell transplant. V usage is TRBV9 and J usage is TRBJ2-1; 7 bases map to TRBD1. This TCR came from a boy under three years old who had a stem cell transplant for SCID, so the T cells may come from the graft donor. The CDR3 coding sequence is TGTGCCAGCAGCGTAGCAGGGGACAGTTACAATGAGCAGTTCTTC. This translates into CASSVAGDSYNEQFF.